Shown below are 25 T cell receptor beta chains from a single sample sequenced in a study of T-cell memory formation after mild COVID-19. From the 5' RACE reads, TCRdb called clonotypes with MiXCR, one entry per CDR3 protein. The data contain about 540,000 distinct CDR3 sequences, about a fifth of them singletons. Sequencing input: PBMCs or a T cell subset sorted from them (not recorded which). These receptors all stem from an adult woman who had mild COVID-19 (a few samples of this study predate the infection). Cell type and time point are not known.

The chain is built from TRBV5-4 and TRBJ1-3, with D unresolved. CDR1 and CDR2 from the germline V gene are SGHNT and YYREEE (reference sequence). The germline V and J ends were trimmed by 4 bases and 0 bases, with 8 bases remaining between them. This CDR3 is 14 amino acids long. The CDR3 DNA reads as TGTGCCAGCAGCCAACTGAACTCTGGAAACACCATATATTTT. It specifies CASSQLNSGNTIYF.

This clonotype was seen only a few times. The CDR3 DNA sequence: TGCAGTGCTAGGTCGTCTCGTCGATACACCTCTGGAAACACCATATATTTT. Protein: CSARSSRRYTSGNTIYF. The J gene is TRBJ1-3, the V gene TRBV20-1, with D unresolved. With 3 bases removed from V and 0 bases from J, the gap between germline ends came to 18 bases. The CDR3 covers 17 residues. The V gene's germline CDR1 is DFQATT and CDR2 SNEGSKA (reference sequence).

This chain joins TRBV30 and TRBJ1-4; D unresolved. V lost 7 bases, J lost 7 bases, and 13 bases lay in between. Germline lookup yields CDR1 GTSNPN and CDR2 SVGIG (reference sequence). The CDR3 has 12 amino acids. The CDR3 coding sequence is TGTGCCTCCGGGAGGTATGGTGAAAAACTGTTTTTT. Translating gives CASGRYGEKLFF.

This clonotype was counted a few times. CDR3 bases: TGTGCCAGCAGTTTCGGGGCTTCGGTCAACGAGCAGTACTTC. Translating it yields CASSFGASVNEQYF. The V and J genes are TRBV27 and TRBJ2-7, with D possibly called TRBD1 or TRBD2 (5 bases each). The CDR3 has 14 residues. V lost 3 bases and J lost 5, with 14 bases in between. Germline CDR1 is MNHEY and CDR2 is SMNVEV (reference sequence).

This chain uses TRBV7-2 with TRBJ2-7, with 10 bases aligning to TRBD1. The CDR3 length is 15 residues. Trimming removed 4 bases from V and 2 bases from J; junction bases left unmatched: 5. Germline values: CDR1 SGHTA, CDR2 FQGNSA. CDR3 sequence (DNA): TGTGCCAGCAGCTCTAGGACAGGGGGAGCCTACGAGCAGTACTTC. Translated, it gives CASSSRTGGAYEQYF.

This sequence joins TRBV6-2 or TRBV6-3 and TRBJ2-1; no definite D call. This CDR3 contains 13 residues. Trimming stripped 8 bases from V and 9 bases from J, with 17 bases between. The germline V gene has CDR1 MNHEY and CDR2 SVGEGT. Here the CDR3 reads CASGVARFGEQFF. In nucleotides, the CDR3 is TGTGCCAGCGGGGTAGCTCGATTCGGTGAGCAGTTCTTC.

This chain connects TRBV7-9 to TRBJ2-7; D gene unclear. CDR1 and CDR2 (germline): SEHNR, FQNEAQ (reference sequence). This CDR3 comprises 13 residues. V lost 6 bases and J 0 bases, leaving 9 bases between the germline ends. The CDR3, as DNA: TGTGCCAGCAGGCCCAAGGACTCCTACGAGCAGTACTTC. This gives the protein CASRPKDSYEQYF.

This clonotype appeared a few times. In DNA form, the CDR3 reads TGTGCCAGCAGTTTATCTACGGGTATGGGAAATGAGCAGTTCTTC. It yields the protein CASSLSTGMGNEQFF. The chain carries TRBV27 and TRBJ2-1; D ambiguous. Germline CDR1 reads MNHEY; CDR2 reads SMNVEV (reference sequence). Trimming removed 0 bases from V and 7 bases from J, with 13 bases in between. The CDR3 length is 15 residues.

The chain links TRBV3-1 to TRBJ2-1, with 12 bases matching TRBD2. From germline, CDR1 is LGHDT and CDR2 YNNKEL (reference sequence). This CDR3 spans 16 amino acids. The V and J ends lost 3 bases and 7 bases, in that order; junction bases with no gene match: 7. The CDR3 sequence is CASSHGGTSGFNEQFF. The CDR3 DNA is TGTGCCAGCAGCCACGGAGGGACTAGCGGGTTTAATGAGCAGTTCTTC.

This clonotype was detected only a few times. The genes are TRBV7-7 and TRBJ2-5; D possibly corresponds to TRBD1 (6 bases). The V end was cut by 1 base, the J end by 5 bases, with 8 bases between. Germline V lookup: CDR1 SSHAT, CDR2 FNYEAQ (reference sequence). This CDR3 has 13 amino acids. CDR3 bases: TGTGCCAGCAGCTTAGACAGGGATGAGACCCAGTACTTC. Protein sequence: CASSLDRDETQYF.

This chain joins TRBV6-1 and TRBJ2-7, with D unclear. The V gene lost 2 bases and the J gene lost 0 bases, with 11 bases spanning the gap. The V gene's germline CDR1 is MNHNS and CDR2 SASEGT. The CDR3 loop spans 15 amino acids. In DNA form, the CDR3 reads TGTGCCAGCAGTGAAAAGGGAACCAGCTCCTACGAGCAGTACTTC. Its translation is CASSEKGTSSYEQYF.

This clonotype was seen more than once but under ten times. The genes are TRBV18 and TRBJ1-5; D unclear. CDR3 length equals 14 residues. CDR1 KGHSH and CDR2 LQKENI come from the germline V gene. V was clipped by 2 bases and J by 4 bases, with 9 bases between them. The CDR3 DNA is TGTGCCAGCTCACCATTTGCAGAGAATCAGCCCCAGCATTTT. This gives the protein CASSPFAENQPQHF.

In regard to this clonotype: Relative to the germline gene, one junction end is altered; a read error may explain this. This chain's CDR3 is CASSHTRELFF. The CDR3 coding sequence is TGTGCCAGCAGCCACACCCGGGAGCTGTTTTTT. The chain joins TRBV3-1 to TRBJ2-2; D call uncertain. This CDR3 spans 11 amino acids. In germline, CDR1 is LGHDT, CDR2 YNNKEL (reference sequence). Full variable domain (outside the CDR3, taken from reference TRBV3-1 and TRBJ2-2): DTAVSQTPKYLVTQMGNDKSIKCEQNLGHDTMYWYKQDSKKFLKIMFSYNNKELIINETVPNRFSPKSPDKAHLNLHINSLELGDSAVYFCASSHTRELFFGEGSRLTVL.

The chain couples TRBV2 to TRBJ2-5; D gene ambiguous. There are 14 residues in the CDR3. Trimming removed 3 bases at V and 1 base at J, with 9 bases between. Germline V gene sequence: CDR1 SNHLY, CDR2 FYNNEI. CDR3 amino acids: CASSDWQAQETQYF. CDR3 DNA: TGTGCCAGCAGTGATTGGCAGGCCCAAGAGACCCAGTACTTC.

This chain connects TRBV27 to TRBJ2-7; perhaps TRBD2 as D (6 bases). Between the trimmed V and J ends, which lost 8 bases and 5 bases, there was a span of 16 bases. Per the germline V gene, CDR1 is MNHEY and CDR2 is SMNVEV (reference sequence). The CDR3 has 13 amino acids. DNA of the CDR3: TGTGCCAGCCGCTTGGGGGGACCCCACGAGCAGTACTTC. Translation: CASRLGGPHEQYF.

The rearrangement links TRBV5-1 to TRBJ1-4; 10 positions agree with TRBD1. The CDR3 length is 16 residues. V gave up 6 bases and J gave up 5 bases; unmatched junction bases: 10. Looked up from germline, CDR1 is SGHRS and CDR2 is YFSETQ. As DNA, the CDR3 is TGCGCCAGCACCCGAGGTGGGGGACAGGGGAATGAAAAACTGTTTTTT. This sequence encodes CASTRGGGQGNEKLFF.

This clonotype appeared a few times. CDR3 DNA sequence: TGCGCCAGCAGCCGAATGGTTGCAGATACGCAGTATTTT. Amino acids: CASSRMVADTQYF. The J gene is TRBJ2-3, the V gene TRBV5-1; no clear D. CDR3 length: 13 residues. Germline V gene sequence: CDR1 SGHRS, CDR2 YFSETQ. The germline V and J ends were trimmed by 4 bases and 4 bases, with 10 bases remaining between them.

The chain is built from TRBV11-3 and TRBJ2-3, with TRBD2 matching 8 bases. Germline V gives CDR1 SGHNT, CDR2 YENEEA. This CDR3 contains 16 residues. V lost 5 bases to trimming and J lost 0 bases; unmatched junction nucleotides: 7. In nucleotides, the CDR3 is TGTGCCAGCAGCCGCCGACTAGCGACTAGCACAGATACGCAGTATTTT. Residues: CASSRRLATSTDTQYF.

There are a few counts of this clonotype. The CDR3 coding sequence is TGCGCCAGCAGCCAAGAGGACAGACTCTACGAGCAGTACTTC. Translated: CASSQEDRLYEQYF. The genes are TRBV4-3 and TRBJ2-7; TRBD1 is a possible D gene (6 bases). Germline assignment: CDR1 LGHNA and CDR2 YSLEER. The V and J ends lost 0 bases and 3 bases respectively, with 9 bases between them. The CDR3 sequence is 14 residues long.

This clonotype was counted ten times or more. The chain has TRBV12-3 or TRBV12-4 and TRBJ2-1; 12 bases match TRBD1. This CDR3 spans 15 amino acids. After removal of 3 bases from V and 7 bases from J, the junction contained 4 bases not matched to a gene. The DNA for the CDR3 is TGTGCCAGCAGTTTCCGGGACAGGGGGCGGAATGAGCAGTTCTTC. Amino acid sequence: CASSFRDRGRNEQFF.

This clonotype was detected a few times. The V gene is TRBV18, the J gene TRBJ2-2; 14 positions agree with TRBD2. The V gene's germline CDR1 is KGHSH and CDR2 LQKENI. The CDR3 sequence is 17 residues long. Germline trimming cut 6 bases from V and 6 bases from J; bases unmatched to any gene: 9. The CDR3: CASSEGLAGAGAGELFF. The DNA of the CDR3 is TGTGCCAGCTCGGAGGGACTAGCGGGAGCCGGCGCCGGGGAGCTGTTTTTT.

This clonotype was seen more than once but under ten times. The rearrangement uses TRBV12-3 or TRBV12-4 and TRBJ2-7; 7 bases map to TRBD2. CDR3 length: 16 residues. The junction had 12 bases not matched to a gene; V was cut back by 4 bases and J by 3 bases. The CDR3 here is CASSSPAGDSHYEQYF. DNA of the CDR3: TGTGCCAGCAGTTCGCCGGCGGGGGACTCCCACTACGAGCAGTACTTC.

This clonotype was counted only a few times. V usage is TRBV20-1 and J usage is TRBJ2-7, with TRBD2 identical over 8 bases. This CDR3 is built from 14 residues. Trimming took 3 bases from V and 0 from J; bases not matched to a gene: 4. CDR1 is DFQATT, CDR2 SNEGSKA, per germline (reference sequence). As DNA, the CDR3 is TGCAGTGCTAGTACTAGCGGAAGCTCCTACGAGCAGTACTTC. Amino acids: CSASTSGSSYEQYF.

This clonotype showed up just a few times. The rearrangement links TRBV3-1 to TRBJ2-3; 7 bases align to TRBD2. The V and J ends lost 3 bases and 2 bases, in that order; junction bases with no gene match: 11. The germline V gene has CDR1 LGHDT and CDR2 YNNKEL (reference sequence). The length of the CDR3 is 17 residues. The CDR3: CASSHPPIAGVTDTQYF. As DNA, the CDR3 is TGTGCCAGCAGCCACCCGCCCATAGCGGGCGTCACAGATACGCAGTATTTT.

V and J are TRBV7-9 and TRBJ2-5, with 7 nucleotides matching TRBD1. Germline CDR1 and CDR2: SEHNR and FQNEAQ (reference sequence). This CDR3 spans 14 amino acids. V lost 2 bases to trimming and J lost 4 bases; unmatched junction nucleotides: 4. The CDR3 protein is CASSLTQGLETQYF. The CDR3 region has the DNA TGTGCCAGCAGCTTAACACAGGGGCTAGAGACCCAGTACTTC.